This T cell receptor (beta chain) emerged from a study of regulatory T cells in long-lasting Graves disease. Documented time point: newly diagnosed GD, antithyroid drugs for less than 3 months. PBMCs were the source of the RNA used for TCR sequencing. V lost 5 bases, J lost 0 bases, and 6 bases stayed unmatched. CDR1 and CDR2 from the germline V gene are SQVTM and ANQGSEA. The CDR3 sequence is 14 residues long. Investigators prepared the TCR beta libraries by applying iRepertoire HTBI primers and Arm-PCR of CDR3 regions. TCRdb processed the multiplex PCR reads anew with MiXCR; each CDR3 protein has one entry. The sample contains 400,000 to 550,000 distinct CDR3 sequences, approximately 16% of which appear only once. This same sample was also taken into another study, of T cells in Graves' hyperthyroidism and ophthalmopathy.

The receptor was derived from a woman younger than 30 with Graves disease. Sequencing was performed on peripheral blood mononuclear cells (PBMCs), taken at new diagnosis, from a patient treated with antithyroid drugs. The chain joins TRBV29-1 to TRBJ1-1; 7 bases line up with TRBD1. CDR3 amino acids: CSVTPGTVNTEAFF. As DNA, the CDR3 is TGCAGCGTTACACCCGGGACAGTGAACACTGAAGCTTTCTTT.